One sample yielded the 2 T cell receptor beta chains listed below, sequenced in a study of blood T cell repertoires in COVID-19. Clones were sequenced by immunoSEQ multiplex PCR, and TCRdb holds only the in-frame ones, with some missing. The table records approximately 60,000 clones, 65% to 85% of them present only once. Sequenced: peripheral blood. These receptors were obtained from a woman aged 80 or older with active or convalescent COVID-19.

V usage is TRBV27 and J usage is TRBJ1-2; D is unresolved. This CDR3 comprises 12 residues. The germline V gene has CDR1 MNHEY and CDR2 SMNVEV (reference sequence). V was cut by 5 bases and J by 0 bases, with 4 bases left in between. The CDR3 is CASSRSNYGYTF. The CDR3, as DNA: TGTGCCAGCAGTCGGTCTAACTATGGCTACACCTTC.

The chain links TRBV5-1 to TRBJ2-7, with TRBD1 matching over 9 bases. CDR3 length: 17 amino acids. V lost 1 base and J lost 3; bases outside the gene matches: 11. The germline gives CDR1 SGHRS, CDR2 YFSETQ. The CDR3 nucleotides read TGCGCCAGCAGCTTGTCGACAGGGGGGACGGCTATCTACGAGCAGTACTTC. Protein product: CASSLSTGGTAIYEQYF.